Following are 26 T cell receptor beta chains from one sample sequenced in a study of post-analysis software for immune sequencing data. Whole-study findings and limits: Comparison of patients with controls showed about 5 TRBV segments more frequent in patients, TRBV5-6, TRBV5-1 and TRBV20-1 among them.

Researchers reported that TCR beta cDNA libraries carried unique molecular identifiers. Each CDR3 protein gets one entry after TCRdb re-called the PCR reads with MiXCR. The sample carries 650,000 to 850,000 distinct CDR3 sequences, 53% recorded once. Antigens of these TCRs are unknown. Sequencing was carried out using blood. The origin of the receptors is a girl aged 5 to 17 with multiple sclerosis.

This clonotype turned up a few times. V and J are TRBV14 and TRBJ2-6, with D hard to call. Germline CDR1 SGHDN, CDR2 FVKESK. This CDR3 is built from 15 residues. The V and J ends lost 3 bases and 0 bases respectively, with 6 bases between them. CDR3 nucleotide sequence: TGTGCCAGCAGCCAGGGTAACTCTGGGGCCAACGTCCTGACTTTC. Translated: CASSQGNSGANVLTF.

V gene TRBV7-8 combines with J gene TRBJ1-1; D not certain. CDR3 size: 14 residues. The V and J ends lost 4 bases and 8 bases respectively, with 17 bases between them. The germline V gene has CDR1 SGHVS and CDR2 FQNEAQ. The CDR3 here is CASSSTHGGLEAFF. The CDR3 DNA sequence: TGTGCCAGCAGCTCCACCCACGGAGGATTGGAAGCTTTCTTT.

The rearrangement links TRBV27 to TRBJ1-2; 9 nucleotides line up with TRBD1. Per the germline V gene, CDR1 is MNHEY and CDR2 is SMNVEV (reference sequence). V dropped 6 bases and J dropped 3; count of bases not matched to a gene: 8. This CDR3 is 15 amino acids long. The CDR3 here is CASSWTGVGDYGYTF. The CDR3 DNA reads TGTGCCAGCAGCTGGACAGGGGTCGGGGACTATGGCTACACCTTC.

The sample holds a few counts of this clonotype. CDR3 coding DNA: TGTGCCAGCAGAGCGACCCCATCCTGGGAGACCCAGTACTTC. Translation: CASRATPSWETQYF. V is TRBV6-1 and J is TRBJ2-5; D gene unclear. Germline V gives CDR1 MNHNS, CDR2 SASEGT. Trimming shortened V by 6 bases and J by 5 bases, and 16 bases separated the two germline ends. The CDR3 is made up of 14 amino acids.

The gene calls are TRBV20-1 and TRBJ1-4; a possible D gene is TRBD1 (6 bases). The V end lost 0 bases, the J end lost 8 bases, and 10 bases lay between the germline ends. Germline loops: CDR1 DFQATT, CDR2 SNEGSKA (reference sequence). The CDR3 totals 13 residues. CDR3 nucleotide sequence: TGCAGTGCTAGAGAAACAGGGTGGGAAAAACTGTTTTTT. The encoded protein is CSARETGWEKLFF.

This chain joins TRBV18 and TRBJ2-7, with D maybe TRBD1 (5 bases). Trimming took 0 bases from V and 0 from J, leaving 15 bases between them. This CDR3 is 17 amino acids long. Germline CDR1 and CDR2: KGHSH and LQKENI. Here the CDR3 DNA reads TGTGCCAGCTCACCACCTGACGGGCTGGGGCTCTCCTACGAGCAGTACTTC. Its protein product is CASSPPDGLGLSYEQYF.

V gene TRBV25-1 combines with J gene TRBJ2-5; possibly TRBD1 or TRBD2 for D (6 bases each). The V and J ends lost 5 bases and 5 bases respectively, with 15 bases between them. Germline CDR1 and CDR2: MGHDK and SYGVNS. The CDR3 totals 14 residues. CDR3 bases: TGTGCCAGCAGTCTAGGTCGGAGGGGGGAGACCCAGTACTTC. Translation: CASSLGRRGETQYF.

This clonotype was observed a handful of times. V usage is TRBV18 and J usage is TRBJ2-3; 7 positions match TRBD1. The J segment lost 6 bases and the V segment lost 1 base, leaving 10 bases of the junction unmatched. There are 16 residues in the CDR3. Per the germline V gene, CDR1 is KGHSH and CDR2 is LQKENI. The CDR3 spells CASSPLGTVSLDTQYF. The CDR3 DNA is TGTGCCAGCTCACCACTCGGGACAGTTTCTCTTGATACGCAGTATTTT.

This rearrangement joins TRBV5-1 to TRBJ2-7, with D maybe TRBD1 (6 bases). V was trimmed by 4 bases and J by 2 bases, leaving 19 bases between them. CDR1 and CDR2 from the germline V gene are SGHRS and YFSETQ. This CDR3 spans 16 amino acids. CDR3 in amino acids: CASSKSGTRVPYEQYF. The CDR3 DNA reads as TGCGCCAGCAGCAAGTCCGGGACAAGGGTCCCCTACGAGCAGTACTTC.

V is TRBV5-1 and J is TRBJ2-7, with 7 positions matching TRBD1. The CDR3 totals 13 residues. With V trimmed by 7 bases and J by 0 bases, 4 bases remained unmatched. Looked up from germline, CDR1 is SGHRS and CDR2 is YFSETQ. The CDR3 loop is CASQGDNSYEQYF. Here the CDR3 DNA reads TGCGCCAGCCAGGGGGACAACTCCTACGAGCAGTACTTC.

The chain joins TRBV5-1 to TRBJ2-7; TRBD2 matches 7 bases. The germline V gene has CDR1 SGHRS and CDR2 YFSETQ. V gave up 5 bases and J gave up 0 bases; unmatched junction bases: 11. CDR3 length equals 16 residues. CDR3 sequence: CASSFGGSRSSYEQYF. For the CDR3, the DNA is TGCGCCAGCAGTTTCGGGGGGAGCCGGAGCTCCTACGAGCAGTACTTC.

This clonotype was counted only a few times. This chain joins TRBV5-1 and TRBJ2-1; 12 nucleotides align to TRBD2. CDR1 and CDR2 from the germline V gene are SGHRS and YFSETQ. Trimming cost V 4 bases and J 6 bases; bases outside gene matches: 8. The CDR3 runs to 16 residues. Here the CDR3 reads CASSERLAGVFNEQFF. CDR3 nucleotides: TGCGCCAGCAGCGAGAGACTAGCGGGGGTTTTCAATGAGCAGTTCTTC.

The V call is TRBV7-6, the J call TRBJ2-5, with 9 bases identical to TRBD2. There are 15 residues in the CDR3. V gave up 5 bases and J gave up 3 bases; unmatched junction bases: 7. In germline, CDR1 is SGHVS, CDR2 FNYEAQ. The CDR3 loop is CASSEGGGDKETQYF. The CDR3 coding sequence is TGTGCCAGCAGCGAGGGCGGGGGGGATAAAGAGACCCAGTACTTC.

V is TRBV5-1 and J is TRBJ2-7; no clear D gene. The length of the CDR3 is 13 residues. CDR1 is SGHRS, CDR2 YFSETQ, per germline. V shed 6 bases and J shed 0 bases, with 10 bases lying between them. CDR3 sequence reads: CASTRPDSYEQYF. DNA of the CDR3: TGCGCCAGCACTCGGCCGGACTCCTACGAGCAGTACTTC.

Written as DNA, the CDR3 is TGCAGTGCTAGTTGGGGGGAATTGGGCAATGAGCAGTTCTTC. Its protein is CSASWGELGNEQFF. The chain combines TRBV20-1 with TRBJ2-1; D may be TRBD2 (6 bases). Germline V lookup: CDR1 DFQATT, CDR2 SNEGSKA (reference sequence). This CDR3 has 14 residues. V shed 3 bases and J shed 6 bases, with 15 bases lying between them.

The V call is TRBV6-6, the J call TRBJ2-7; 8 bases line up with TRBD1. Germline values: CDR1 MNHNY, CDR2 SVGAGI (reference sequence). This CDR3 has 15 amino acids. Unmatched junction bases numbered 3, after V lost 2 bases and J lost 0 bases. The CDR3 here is CASSYETGASYEQYF. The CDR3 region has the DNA TGTGCCAGCAGTTACGAGACAGGGGCCTCCTACGAGCAGTACTTC.

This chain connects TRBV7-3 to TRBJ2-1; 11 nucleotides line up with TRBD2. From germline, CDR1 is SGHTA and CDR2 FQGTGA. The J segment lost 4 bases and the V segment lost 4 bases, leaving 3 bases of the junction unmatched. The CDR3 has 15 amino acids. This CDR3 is CASSYGTSGYNEQFF. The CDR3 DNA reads TGTGCCAGCAGCTACGGGACTAGCGGTTACAATGAGCAGTTCTTC. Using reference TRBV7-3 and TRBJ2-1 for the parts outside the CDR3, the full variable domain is GAGVSQTPSNKVTEKGKYVELRCDPISGHTALYWYRQSLGQGPEFLIYFQGTGAADDSGLPNDRFFAVRPEGSVSTLKIQRTERGDSAVYLCASSYGTSGYNEQFFGPGTRLTVL.

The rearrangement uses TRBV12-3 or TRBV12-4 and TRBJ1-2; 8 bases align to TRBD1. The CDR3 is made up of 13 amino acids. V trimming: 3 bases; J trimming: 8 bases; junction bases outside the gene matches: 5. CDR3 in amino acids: CASSLSGGWGYTF. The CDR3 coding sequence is TGTGCCAGCAGTTTGTCAGGGGGCTGGGGCTACACCTTC.

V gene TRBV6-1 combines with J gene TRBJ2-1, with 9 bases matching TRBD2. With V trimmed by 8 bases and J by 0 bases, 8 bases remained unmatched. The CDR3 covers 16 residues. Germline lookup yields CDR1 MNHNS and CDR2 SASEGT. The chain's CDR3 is CASGRLAGSSYNEQFF. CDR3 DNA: TGTGCCAGCGGAAGGCTAGCGGGGAGCTCCTACAATGAGCAGTTCTTC.

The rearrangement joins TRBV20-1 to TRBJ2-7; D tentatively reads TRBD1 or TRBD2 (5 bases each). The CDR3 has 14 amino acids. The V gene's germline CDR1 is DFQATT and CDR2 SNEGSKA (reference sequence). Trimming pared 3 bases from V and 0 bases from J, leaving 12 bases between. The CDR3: CSARMPGPSYEQYF. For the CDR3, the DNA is TGCAGTGCTAGGATGCCGGGACCCTCCTACGAGCAGTACTTC.

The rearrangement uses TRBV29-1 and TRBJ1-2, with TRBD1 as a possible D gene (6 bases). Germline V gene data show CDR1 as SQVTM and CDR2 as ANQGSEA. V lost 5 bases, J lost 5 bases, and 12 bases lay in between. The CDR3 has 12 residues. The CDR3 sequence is CSVTRDMYGYTF. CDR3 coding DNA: TGCAGCGTTACCCGGGACATGTATGGCTACACCTTC.

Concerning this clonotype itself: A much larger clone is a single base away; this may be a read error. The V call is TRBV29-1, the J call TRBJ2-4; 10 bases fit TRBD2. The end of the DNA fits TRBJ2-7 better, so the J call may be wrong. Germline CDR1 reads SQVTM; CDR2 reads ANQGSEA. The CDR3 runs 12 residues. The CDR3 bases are TGCAGCGTTCTAGCGGGGGCCTACGAGCAGTACTTC. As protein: CSVLAGAYEQYF.

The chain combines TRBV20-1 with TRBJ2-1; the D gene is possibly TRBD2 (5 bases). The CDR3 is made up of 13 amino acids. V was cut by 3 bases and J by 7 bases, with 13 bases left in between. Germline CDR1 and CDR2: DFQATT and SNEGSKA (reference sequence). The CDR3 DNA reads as TGCAGTGCTAGCCCCGGGATAGGGAATGAGCAGTTCTTC. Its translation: CSASPGIGNEQFF.

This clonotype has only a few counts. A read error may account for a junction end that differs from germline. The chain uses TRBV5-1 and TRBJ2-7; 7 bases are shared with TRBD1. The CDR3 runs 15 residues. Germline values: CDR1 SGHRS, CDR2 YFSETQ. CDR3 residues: CASSPGTVNSYEQYF. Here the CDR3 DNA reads TGTGCCAGCAGCCCCGGGACAGTTAATTCCTACGAGCAGTACTTC.

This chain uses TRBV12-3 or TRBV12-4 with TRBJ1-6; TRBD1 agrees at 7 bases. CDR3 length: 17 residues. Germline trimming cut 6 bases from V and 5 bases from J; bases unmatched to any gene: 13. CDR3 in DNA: TGTGCCAGCAGCCCCGACACAGGGGAAGACAATAATTCACCCCTCCACTTT. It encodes CASSPDTGEDNNSPLHF.

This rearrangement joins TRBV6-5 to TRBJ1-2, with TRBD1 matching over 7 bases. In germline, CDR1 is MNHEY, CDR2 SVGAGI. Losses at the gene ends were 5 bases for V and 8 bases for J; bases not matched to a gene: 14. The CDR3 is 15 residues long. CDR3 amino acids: CASSTRQGGRQGYTF. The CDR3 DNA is TGTGCCAGCAGTACTAGACAGGGAGGTAGACAAGGCTACACCTTC.